The clone carrying this TCR beta chain was counted a single time. V gave up 1 base and J gave up 3 bases; unmatched junction bases: 2. The CDR3 has 15 residues. Per germline, CDR1 SGDLS and CDR2 YYNGEE. Using immunoSEQ multiplex PCR, the repertoire was profiled, and TCRdb retains in-frame clones only, with some absent. Of some 26,000 clones listed, roughly 80% are singletons. This record comes from a study of human CD4 T cells and Enterobacteriaceae. All CD4+ cells other than CD45RA+CCR7+CD95- naive cells were sorted as memory, over 95% pure. Before sorting, cells positive for CD8, CD14, CD16, CD56, CD19 or bright CD25 were removed.

This sequence joins TRBV9 and TRBJ2-1, with TRBD2 matching over 9 bases. The clonotype comes from a human donor in good health. The sample taken for sequencing was memory CD4+ T cells from blood. CDR3 coding DNA: TGTGCCAGCAGCGTATGGCGGGAGGGCTACAATGAGCAGTTCTTC. It specifies CASSVWREGYNEQFF.